Listed here are 20 T cell receptor beta chains from one sample, sequenced in a study of blood T cell repertoires in COVID-19. Some clones are missing from TCRdb's copy, which holds only in-frame ones; the method was immunoSEQ multiplex PCR. The sample lists over 100,000 clones, 80% to 90% occurring once. Material for sequencing was peripheral blood. The origin of the receptors is a man in his 60s with COVID-19, enrolled during active disease.

CDR3 protein: CATSESGGPDYEQYF. For the CDR3, the DNA is TGTGCCACCAGTGAGAGCGGGGGGCCCGACTACGAGCAGTACTTC. The genes are TRBV24-1 and TRBJ2-7; TRBD2 agrees at 9 bases. CDR3 length equals 15 residues. The J segment lost 3 bases and the V segment lost 4 bases, leaving 6 bases of the junction unmatched. Germline-derived CDR1 and CDR2 are KGHDR and SFDVKD.

This chain joins TRBV6-5 and TRBJ1-4; 10 bases line up with TRBD1. With 7 bases clipped from V and 7 bases from J, the junction kept 6 bases outside the gene matches. Germline V gives CDR1 MNHEY, CDR2 SVGAGI. The CDR3 is 14 residues long. CDR3 nucleotides: TGTGCCAGCATAGAGACAGGGGGCCGTGAAAAACTGTTTTTT. It specifies CASIETGGREKLFF.

This sequence joins TRBV25-1 and TRBJ1-6; D remains unclear. The CDR3 covers 14 residues. Germline assignment: CDR1 MGHDK and CDR2 SYGVNS. V was clipped by 7 bases and J by 0 bases, with 7 bases between them. DNA for the CDR3: TGTGCCAGCACTTTTAGCTCCTATAATTCACCCCTCCACTTT. It is translated as CASTFSSYNSPLHF.

The rearrangement uses TRBV5-8 and TRBJ2-7; possible D gene TRBD1, 6 bases. Per germline, CDR1 SGHTS and CDR2 YDEGEE. This CDR3 spans 12 amino acids. Trimming stripped 0 bases from V and 6 bases from J, with 7 bases between. CDR3 amino acids: CASSLGQAEQYF. CDR3 nucleotides: TGTGCCAGCAGCTTGGGACAGGCCGAGCAGTACTTC. The entire variable domain, with the rest obtained from reference TRBV5-8 and TRBJ2-7, is as follows: EAGVTQSPTHLIKTRGQQATLRCSPISGHTSVYWYQQALGLGLQFLLWYDEGEERNRGNFPPRFSGRQFPNYSSELNVNALELEDSALYLCASSLGQAEQYFGPGTRLTVT.

The chain recombines TRBV3-1 (or the pseudogene TRBV3-2) with TRBJ2-7; D call uncertain. The CDR3 runs to 11 residues. Per germline, CDR1 LGHDT and CDR2 YNNKEL (reference sequence). V was cut by 3 bases and J by 5 bases, with 5 bases left in between. Written as DNA, the CDR3 is TGTGCCAGCAGCCAGTCAAACGAGCAGTACTTC. As protein: CASSQSNEQYF.

V gene TRBV7-9 combines with J gene TRBJ1-2; D is ambiguous. The germline gives CDR1 SEHNR, CDR2 FQNEAQ (reference sequence). The V end was cut by 1 base, the J end by 2 bases, with 5 bases between. The length of the CDR3 is 13 residues. CDR3 nucleotides: TGTGCCAGCAGCTTAGACAGCAACTATGGCTACACCTTC. Protein sequence: CASSLDSNYGYTF.

This clone was seen a single time. The gene calls are TRBV6-2 or TRBV6-3 and TRBJ1-1; unclear D gene. Germline lookup yields CDR1 MNHEY and CDR2 SVGEGT. This CDR3 is built from 12 residues. Deletions cut 2 bases from V and 11 bases from J, with 12 bases between. CDR3 amino acids: CASSYRDRWAFF. The CDR3, as DNA: TGTGCCAGCAGTTACAGAGATCGGTGGGCTTTCTTT.

V usage is TRBV15 and J usage is TRBJ1-3; the D is unclear. Deletions cut 5 bases from V and 0 bases from J, with 11 bases between. CDR1 is LNHNV and CDR2 is YYDKDF in the germline V gene (reference sequence). The CDR3 covers 15 residues. This chain's CDR3 is CATSSRQNSGNTIYF. Written as DNA, the CDR3 is TGTGCCACCAGCTCGAGGCAGAACTCTGGAAACACCATATATTTT.

V gene TRBV19 combines with J gene TRBJ1-2; D gene unclear. This CDR3 is 15 amino acids long. Trimming took 8 bases from V and 2 from J, leaving 18 bases between them. Germline-derived CDR1 and CDR2 are LNHDA and SQIVND (reference sequence). CDR3 sequence (DNA): TGTGCCAGTCGTTACGAGGGAGCTACGAACTATGGCTACACCTTC. Its translation: CASRYEGATNYGYTF.

The V gene is TRBV30, the J gene TRBJ1-5; D possibly corresponds to TRBD1 (6 bases). The CDR3 has 13 residues. Trimming removed 4 bases from V and 0 bases from J, with 7 bases in between. The germline CDR1 and CDR2 sequences are GTSNPN and SVGIG (reference sequence). CDR3 sequence reads: CAWTGASNQPQHF. DNA for the CDR3: TGTGCCTGGACAGGGGCTAGCAATCAGCCCCAGCATTTT.

The chain couples TRBV19 to TRBJ1-1; 7 nucleotides agree with TRBD1. Looked up from germline, CDR1 is LNHDA and CDR2 is SQIVND (reference sequence). The CDR3 is made up of 14 amino acids. V trimming: 8 bases; J trimming: 1 base; junction bases outside the gene matches: 7. Written as DNA, the CDR3 is TGTGCCAGTTCCAATGGACAGGAGAACACTGAAGCTTTCTTT. It translates to CASSNGQENTEAFF. Filled out from reference TRBV19 and TRBJ1-1, the complete variable domain reads DGGITQSPKYLFRKEGQNVTLSCEQNLNHDAMYWYRQDPGQGLRLIYYSQIVNDFQKGDIAEGYSVSREKKESFPLTVTSAQKNPTAFYLCASSNGQENTEAFFGQGTRLTVV.

The V gene is TRBV10-3, the J gene TRBJ2-2, with TRBD2 matching over 8 bases. Germline lookup yields CDR1 ENHRY and CDR2 SYGVKD. Germline trimming cut 4 bases from V and 5 bases from J; bases unmatched to any gene: 15. CDR3 length equals 18 residues. CDR3 nucleotides: TGTGCCATCAGTGTGGATGGTCGGCGGGGGGTAGATACCGGGGAGCTGTTTTTT. Protein: CAISVDGRRGVDTGELFF.

The CDR3: CASSSTLQAYENTIYF. The DNA for the CDR3 is TGTGCCAGTAGTTCGACCTTACAGGCGTACGAAAACACCATATATTTT. The chain combines TRBV19 with TRBJ1-3; D may be TRBD1 (5 bases). Germline CDR1 LNHDA, CDR2 SQIVND (reference sequence). Between the trimmed V and J ends, which lost 5 bases and 6 bases, there was a span of 20 bases. CDR3 length equals 16 residues.

V and J are TRBV6-5 and TRBJ1-1; 7 nucleotides match TRBD1. The length of the CDR3 is 13 residues. The V and J ends lost 9 bases and 3 bases, in that order; junction bases with no gene match: 7. Per germline, CDR1 MNHEY and CDR2 SVGAGI. The CDR3 protein is CASYSRGYTEAFF. The DNA of the CDR3 is TGTGCCAGTTATAGCAGGGGGTACACTGAAGCTTTCTTT.

The CDR3 loop reads CASTPTRLASTDTQYF. The CDR3 DNA is TGTGCCAGCACCCCAACCCGACTAGCCAGCACAGATACGCAGTATTTT. The chain carries TRBV7-2 and TRBJ2-3; 7 nucleotides match TRBD2. Per the germline V gene, CDR1 is SGHTA and CDR2 is FQGNSA. V was clipped by 7 bases and J by 0 bases; unmatched bases: 10. The CDR3 consists of 16 residues. Complete variable domain (other parts from reference TRBV7-2 and TRBJ2-3): GAGVSQSPSNKVTEKGKDVELRCDPISGHTALYWYRQSLGQGLEFLIYFQGNSAPDKSGLPSDRFSAERTGGSVSTLTIQRTQQEDSAVYLCASTPTRLASTDTQYFGPGTRLTVL.

The chain is built from TRBV6-5 and TRBJ1-5; tentative D call: TRBD1 (5 bases). This CDR3 region has 15 residues. CDR1 MNHEY and CDR2 SVGAGI come from the germline V gene. Trimming took 2 bases from V and 5 from J, leaving 13 bases between them. CDR3 DNA: TGTGCCAGCAGTTACGACCGGGGGGACCATCAGCCCCAGCATTTT. This codes for CASSYDRGDHQPQHF.

This clone was detected only once. The rearrangement links TRBV12-3 or TRBV12-4 to TRBJ1-1; D is unresolved. This CDR3 is built from 13 residues. Trimming took off 1 base at V and 4 bases at J, with 7 bases between the two ends. The CDR3 is CASSLGSITEAFF. Written as DNA, the CDR3 is TGTGCCAGCAGTTTAGGTAGTATCACTGAAGCTTTCTTT.

This clone was picked up one time. The chain employs TRBV7-8 and TRBJ2-5; 7 nucleotides agree with TRBD2. This CDR3 has 14 residues. Germline V CDR1 and CDR2: SGHVS, FQNEAQ. J was trimmed by 4 bases and V by 2 bases; bases with no gene match: 4. This CDR3 is CASSLRGEGETQYF. The CDR3 DNA is TGTGCCAGCAGCTTACGAGGGGAGGGAGAGACCCAGTACTTC.

This sequence joins TRBV2 and TRBJ2-7; D is uncertain. Germline CDR1 reads SNHLY; CDR2 reads FYNNEI. Trimming took off 5 bases at V and 4 bases at J, with 6 bases between the two ends. This CDR3 has 11 residues. The CDR3 here is CASSLEYEQYF. The CDR3 DNA is TGTGCCAGCAGTCTTGAGTACGAGCAGTACTTC. Based on the CDR3 plus reference TRBV2 and TRBJ2-7, the full variable domain is EPEVTQTPSHQVTQMGQEVILRCVPISNHLYFYWYRQILGQKVEFLVSFYNNEISEKSEIFDDQFSVERPDGSNFTLKIRSTKLEDSAMYFCASSLEYEQYFGPGTRLTVT.

The J gene is TRBJ2-3, the V gene TRBV28; 9 bases map to TRBD2. V lost 5 bases, J lost 9 bases, and 3 bases stayed unmatched. Germline V gene data show CDR1 as MDHEN and CDR2 as SYDVKM. This CDR3 has 12 residues. As DNA, the CDR3 is TGTGCCAGCAGTGGACTAGCGAACACGCAGTATTTT. Amino acid sequence: CASSGLANTQYF. The whole variable domain, filled in from reference TRBV28 and TRBJ2-3, reads DVKVTQSSRYLVKRTGEKVFLECVQDMDHENMFWYRQDPGLGLRLIYFSYDVKMKEKGDIPEGYSVSREKKERFSLILESASTNQTSMYLCASSGLANTQYFGPGTRLTVL.